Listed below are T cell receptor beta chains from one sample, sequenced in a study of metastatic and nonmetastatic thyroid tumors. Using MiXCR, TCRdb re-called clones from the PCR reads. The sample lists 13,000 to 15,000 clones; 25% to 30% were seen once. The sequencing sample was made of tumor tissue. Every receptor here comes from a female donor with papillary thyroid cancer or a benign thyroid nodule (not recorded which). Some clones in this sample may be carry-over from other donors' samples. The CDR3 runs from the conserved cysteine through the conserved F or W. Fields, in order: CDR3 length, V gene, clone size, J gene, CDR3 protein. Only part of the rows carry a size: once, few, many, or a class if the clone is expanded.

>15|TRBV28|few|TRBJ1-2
CASSLIQWGYYGNTF
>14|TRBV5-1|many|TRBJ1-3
CASSLGADGNTIYF
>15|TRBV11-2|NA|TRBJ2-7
CASGQTGEVSYEQYF
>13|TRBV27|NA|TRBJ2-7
CASRYGQGYYQYF
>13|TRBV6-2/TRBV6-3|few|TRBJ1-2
CASTSGLFYGYTF
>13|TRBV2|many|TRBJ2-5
CASSDSELETQYF
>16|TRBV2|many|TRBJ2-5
CASSEAVRGNQETQYF
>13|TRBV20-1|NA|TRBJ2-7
CSARKGTSATSDF
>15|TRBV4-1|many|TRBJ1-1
CASSRTAGLNTEAFF
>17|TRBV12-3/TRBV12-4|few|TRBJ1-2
CASSLGVTVGGLYGYTF
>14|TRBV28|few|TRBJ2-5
CASSFEWGQETQYF
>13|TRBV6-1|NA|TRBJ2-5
CATTGPNQETQYF
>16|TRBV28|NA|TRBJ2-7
CASSTQSGRHLYEQYF
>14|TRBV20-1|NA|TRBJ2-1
CSARDGLAGDEQFF
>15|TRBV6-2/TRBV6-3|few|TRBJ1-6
CASSYLGGFVSPPHF
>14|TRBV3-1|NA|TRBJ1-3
CASSQGTGGNTIYF
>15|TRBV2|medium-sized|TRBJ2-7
CASSEAWYSQSEQYF
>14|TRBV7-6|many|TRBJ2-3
CASSPATSTDTQYF
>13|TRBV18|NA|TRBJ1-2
CASSPGFNYGYTF
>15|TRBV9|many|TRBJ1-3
CASSVGEFPGNTIYF
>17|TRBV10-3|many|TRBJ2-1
CAISESGLASSYNEQFF
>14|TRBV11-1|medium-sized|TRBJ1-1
CASSLRRQDTEAFF
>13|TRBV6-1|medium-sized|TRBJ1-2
CASSPGANYGYTF
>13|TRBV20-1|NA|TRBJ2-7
CSASGPGAWEQYF
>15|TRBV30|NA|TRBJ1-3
CALSTGTGYGNTIYF
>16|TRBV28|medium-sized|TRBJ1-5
CASRSAAQEGGQPQHF
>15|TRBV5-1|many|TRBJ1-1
CACTAGGVRGSEAFF
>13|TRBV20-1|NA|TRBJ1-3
CSAARDSGNTIYF
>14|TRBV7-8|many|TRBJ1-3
CASSSPVSGNTIYF
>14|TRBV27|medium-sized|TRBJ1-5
CASRGFLGAEPQHF
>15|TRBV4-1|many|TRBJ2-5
CASSPRNGKGETQYF
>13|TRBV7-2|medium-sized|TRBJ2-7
CASSLRISYEQYF
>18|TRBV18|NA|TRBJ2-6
CASSPQSGAVSGADVPTF
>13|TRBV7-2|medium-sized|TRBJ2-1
CASSLSSYNEQFF
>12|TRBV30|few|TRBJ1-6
CAWTMGNSPLHF
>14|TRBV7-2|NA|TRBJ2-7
CASSLAGARDEQYF
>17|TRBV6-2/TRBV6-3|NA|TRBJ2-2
CASSHLWRVGDTGELFF
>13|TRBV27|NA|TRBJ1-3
CASSPLSGNTIYF
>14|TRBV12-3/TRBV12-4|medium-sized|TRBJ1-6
CASSFTGDGSPLHF
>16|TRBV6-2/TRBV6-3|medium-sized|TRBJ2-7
CASIDKGASGIGEQYF
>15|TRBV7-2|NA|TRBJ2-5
CVSSRKAWEQETQYF
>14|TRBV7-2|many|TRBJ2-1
CASSLSRDTNEQFF
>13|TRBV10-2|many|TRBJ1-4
CASSGKGGEKLFF
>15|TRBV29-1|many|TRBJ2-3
CSVGQGGGGTDTQYF
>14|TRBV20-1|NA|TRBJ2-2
CSASTDSVGGELFF